This TCR beta chain was identified during a study of cytotoxic CD8 clonotypes in ibrutinib-treated CLL. Study results and caveats: Clonality correlated strongly with circulating CD8+ T cells and exceeded age-matched healthy donors at baseline. With treatment, public clonotypes, which were uncommon, either contracted or remained stable.

The V gene end was trimmed by 9 bases and the J gene end by 6 bases; junction bases not matched to a gene: 1. The CDR3 spans 10 residues. Germline V gene sequence: CDR1 SNHLY, CDR2 FYNNEI. Targeted sequencing depth ranged from 1 in 200,000 to 1 in 1 million T cells. Data came from immunoSEQ multiplex PCR; TCRdb stores just in-frame clones and leaves some out. The repertoire holds approximately 45,000 clones, with about two thirds as singletons. A remark on this clone: Its specificity is unknown.

The receptor's source is a human donor with chronic lymphocytic leukemia. The chain combines TRBV2 with TRBJ2-7; 8 positions match TRBD1. Sequences were derived from PBMCs, sampled after 12 months of ibrutinib treatment. CDR3 sequence reads: CASTGGEQYF. The CDR3 coding sequence is TGTGCCAGTACAGGGGGCGAGCAGTACTTC.